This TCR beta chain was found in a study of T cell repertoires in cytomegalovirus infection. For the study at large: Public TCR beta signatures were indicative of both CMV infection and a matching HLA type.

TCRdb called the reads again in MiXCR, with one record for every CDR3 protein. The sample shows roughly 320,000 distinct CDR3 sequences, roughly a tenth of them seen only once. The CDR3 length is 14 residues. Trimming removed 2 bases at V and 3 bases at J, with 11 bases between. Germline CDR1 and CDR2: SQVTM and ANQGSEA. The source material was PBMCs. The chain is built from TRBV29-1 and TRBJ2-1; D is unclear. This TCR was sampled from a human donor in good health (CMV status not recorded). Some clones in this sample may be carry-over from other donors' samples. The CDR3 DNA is TGCAGCGTTGAAAGCACGGGCGGCTACAATGAGCAGTTCTTC. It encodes CSVESTGGYNEQFF.